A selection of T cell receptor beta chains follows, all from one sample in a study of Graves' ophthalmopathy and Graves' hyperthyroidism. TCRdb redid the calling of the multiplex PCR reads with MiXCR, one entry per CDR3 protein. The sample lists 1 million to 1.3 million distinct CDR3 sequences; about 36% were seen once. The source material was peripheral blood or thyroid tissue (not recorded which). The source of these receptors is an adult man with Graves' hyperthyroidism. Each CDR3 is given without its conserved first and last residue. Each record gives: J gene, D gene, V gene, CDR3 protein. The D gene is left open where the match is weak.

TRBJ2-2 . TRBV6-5 ASSYSSITGELF
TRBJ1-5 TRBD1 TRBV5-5 ASSPSTGGGYGNQPQH
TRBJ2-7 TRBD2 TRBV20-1 SAPPATGGYEQY
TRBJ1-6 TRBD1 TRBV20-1 GPGQGSSPLH
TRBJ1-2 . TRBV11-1 ASSSGGSGYT
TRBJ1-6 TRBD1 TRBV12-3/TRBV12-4 ASRPQTGSNSPLH
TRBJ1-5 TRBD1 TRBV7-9 ASSFGRDRGYNQPQH
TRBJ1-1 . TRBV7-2 ASSPRLESMNTEAF
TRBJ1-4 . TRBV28 ASSLPGGRNEKLF
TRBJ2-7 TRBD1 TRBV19 ASSGSLDRGSYEQY
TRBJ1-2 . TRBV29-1 SVVAGNYGYT
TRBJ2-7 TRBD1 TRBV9 ASSAAGTDGYEQY
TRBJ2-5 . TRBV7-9 ASSLTQGYQETQY
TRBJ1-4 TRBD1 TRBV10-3 AIRDRGNEKLF
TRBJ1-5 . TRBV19 ASSILRRGNQPQH
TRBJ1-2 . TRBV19 ASLGSNYGYT
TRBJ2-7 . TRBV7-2 ASSLMAVLGEQY
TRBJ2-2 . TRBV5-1 ASTKTGANTGELF